The table lists the clone carrying this TCR beta chain with many counts. This record belongs to a study of response to subunit inactivated influenza vaccine. MiXCR, applied by TCRdb to the RT-PCR reads, yields one record per CDR3 protein. The sample shows around 600,000 distinct CDR3 sequences, approximately 10% of them seen only once. These data are also associated with another study on T cells expressing NK-cell markers. That source notes: The authors made TCR beta cDNA libraries by 5'RACE template switching. This switching added a universal primer site and UMIs.

The receptor comes from a man in his forties or fifties who received an inactivated influenza vaccine. Specimen: PBMCs from blood, collected on the day of vaccination.

CDR3: CASSFSAGTAPNYGYTF. For the CDR3, the DNA is TGTGCCAGCAGTTTTTCAGCCGGGACCGCACCTAACTATGGCTACACCTTC. The V call is TRBV12-3 or TRBV12-4, the J call TRBJ1-2, with D perhaps matching TRBD1 (5 bases). V was trimmed by 3 bases and J by 0 bases, leaving 17 bases between them. The CDR3 extends over 17 amino acids.